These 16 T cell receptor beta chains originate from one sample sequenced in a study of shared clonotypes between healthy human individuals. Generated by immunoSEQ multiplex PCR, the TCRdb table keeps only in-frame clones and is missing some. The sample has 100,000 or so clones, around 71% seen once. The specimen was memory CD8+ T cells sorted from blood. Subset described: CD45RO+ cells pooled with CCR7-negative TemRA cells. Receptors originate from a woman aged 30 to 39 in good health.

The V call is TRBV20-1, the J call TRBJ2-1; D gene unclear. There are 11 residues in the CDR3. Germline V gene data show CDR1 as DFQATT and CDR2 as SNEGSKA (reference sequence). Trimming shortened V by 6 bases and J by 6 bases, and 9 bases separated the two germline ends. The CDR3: CSAAGPNEQFF. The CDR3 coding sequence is TGCAGTGCCGCAGGTCCCAATGAGCAGTTCTTC.

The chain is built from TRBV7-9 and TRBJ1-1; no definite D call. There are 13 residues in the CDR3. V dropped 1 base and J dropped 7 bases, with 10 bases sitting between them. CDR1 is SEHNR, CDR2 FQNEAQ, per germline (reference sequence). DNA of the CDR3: TGTGCCAGCAGCTTAGGGCGGTTGGTTGAAGCTTTCTTT. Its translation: CASSLGRLVEAFF.

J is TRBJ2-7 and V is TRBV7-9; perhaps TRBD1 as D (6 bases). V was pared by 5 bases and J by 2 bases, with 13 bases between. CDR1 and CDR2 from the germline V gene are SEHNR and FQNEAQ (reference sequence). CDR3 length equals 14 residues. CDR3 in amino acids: CASSHRDNTYEQYF. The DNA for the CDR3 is TGTGCCAGCAGCCACCGGGACAATACCTACGAGCAGTACTTC.

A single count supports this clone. The CDR3 nucleotides read TGCAGCGCCTTAACCGGGGAGGCGGTCTATGGCTACACCTTC. It translates to CSALTGEAVYGYTF. The chain recombines TRBV29-1 with TRBJ1-2; D call uncertain. The germline V gene has CDR1 SQVTM and CDR2 ANQGSEA. This CDR3 spans 14 amino acids. V was cut by 7 bases and J by 4 bases, with 19 bases left in between.

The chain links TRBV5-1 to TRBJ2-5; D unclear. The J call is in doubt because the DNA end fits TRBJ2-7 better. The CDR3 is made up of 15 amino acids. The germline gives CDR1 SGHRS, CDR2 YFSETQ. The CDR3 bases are TGCGCCAGCAGCTTGGCGGCAGAGATCTCCTACGAGCAGTACTTC. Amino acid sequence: CASSLAAEISYEQYF.

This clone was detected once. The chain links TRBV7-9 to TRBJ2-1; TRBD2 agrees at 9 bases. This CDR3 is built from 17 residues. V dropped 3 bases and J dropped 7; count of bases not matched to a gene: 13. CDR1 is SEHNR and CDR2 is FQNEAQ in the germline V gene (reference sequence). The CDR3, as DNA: TGTGCCAGCAGCTTCCCAACGGTGTCGCGGGAGGGAAATGAGCAGTTCTTC. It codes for CASSFPTVSREGNEQFF.

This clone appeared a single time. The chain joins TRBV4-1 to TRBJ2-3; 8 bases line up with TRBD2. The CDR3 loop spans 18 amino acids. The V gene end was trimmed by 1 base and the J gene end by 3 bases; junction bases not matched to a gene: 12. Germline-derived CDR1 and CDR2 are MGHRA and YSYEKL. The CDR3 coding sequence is TGCGCCAGCAGCCAAGGTTCTGGCGGGAGGCGTATGACAGATACGCAGTATTTT. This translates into CASSQGSGGRRMTDTQYF.

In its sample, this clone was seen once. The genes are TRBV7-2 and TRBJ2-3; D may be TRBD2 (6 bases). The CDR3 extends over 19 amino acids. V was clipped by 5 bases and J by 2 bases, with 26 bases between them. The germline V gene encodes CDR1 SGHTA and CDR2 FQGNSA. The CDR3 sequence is CASSRKTTMVGGNTDTQYF. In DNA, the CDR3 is TGTGCCAGCAGCCGAAAGACGACAATGGTCGGAGGGAACACAGATACGCAGTATTTT.

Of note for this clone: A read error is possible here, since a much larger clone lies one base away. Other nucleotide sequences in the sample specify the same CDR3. The CDR3 reads CSVAGQGGLGYTF. The CDR3 DNA reads TGCAGCGTTGCCGGACAGGGGGGGCTTGGCTACACCTTC. The chain employs TRBV29-1 and TRBJ1-2; 10 bases match TRBD1. Looked up from germline, CDR1 is SQVTM and CDR2 is ANQGSEA. The CDR3 consists of 13 residues. V trimming: 4 bases; J trimming: 7 bases; junction bases outside the gene matches: 6.

CDR3 residues: CASSQAVSSRDEQFF. CDR3 nucleotides: TGCGCCAGCAGCCAAGCGGTGTCTAGCAGGGATGAGCAGTTCTTC. The gene calls are TRBV4-1 and TRBJ2-1, with D possibly called TRBD1 or TRBD2 (5 bases each). V was clipped by 1 base and J by 8 bases, with 15 bases between them. CDR1 MGHRA and CDR2 YSYEKL come from the germline V gene. The CDR3 consists of 15 residues.

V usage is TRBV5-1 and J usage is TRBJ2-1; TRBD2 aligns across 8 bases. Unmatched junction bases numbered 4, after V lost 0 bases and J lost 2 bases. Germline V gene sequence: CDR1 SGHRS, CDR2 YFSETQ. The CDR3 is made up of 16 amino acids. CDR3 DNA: TGCGCCAGCAGCTTGGAAGCGGGAGTAACCTACAATGAGCAGTTCTTC. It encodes CASSLEAGVTYNEQFF. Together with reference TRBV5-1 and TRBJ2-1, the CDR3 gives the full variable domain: KAGVTQTPRYLIKTRGQQVTLSCSPISGHRSVSWYQQTPGQGLQFLFEYFSETQRNKGNFPGRFSGRQFSNSRSEMNVSTLELGDSALYLCASSLEAGVTYNEQFFGPGTRLTVL.

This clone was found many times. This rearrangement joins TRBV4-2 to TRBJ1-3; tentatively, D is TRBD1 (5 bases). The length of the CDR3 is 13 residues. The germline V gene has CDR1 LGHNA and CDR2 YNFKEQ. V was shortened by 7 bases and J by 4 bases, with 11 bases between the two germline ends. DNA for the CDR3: TGTGCCAGCAACCTGGGGGGAGGAAACACCATATATTTT. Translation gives CASNLGGGNTIYF.

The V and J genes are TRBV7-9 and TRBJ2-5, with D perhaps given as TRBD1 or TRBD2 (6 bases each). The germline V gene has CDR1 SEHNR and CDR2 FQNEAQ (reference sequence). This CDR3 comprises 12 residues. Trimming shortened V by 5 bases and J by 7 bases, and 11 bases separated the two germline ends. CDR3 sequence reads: CASSRGAGTQYF. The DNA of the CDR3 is TGTGCCAGCAGCAGGGGGGCCGGGACCCAGTACTTC.

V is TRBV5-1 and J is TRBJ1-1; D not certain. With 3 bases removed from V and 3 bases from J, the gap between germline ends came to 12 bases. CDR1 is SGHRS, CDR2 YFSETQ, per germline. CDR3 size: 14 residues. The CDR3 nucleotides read TGCGCCAGCAGCTGGATGCTCCGGGACACTGAAGCTTTCTTT. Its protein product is CASSWMLRDTEAFF. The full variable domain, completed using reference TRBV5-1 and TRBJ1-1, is KAGVTQTPRYLIKTRGQQVTLSCSPISGHRSVSWYQQTPGQGLQFLFEYFSETQRNKGNFPGRFSGRQFSNSRSEMNVSTLELGDSALYLCASSWMLRDTEAFFGQGTRLTVV.

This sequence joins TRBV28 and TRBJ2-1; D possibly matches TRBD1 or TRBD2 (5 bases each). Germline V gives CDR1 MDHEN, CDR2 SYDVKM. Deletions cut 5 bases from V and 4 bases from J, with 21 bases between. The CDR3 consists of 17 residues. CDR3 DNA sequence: TGTGCCAGCAGTCGGTTGGTAGGGACCCTCCCTTACAATGAGCAGTTCTTC. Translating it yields CASSRLVGTLPYNEQFF.

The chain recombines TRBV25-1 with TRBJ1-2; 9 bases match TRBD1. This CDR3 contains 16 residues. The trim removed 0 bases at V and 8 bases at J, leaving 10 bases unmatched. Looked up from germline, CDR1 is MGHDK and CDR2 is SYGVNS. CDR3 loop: CASSEYGTGYLEGYTF. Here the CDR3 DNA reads TGTGCCAGCAGTGAATATGGGACAGGGTATTTAGAAGGCTACACCTTC.